What follows describes a single T cell receptor (beta chain). This clone's antigen is unknown. No clone much larger than this one lies a single base away; base qualities are absent. Ficoll-Paque density gradient centrifugation was used to isolate PBMCs. The CDR3 runs 21 amino acids, cysteine and phenylalanine included. The DNA shown is the 63-base CDR3, in frame from base 1. Relative to germline, V is missing 1 base and J is missing 0 bases, with 12 bases of the junction outside any gene match. Sequences SGHTA (CDR1) and FQGNSA (CDR2) are obtained from the germline V gene. The sequencer was an Illumina NovaSeq 6000. TCRalpha and TCRbeta cDNA libraries were constructed by 5'RACE with constant-segment primers, with sample barcodes and unique molecular identifiers being introduced. RNA was extracted from every sample with Trizol reagent. The libraries were amplified in two PCR steps, and the second step added a second sample barcode and Illumina TruSeq adapters. Sequencing of the libraries was done on an Illumina NovaSeq, producing 2 x 150 bp paired-end reads. Per the original workflow: Reads were demultiplexed and collapsed into UMI-guided consensus sequences with migec v1.2.7. With mixcr v2.1.11, UMI consensuses were aligned to TRA and TRB V and J templates and assembled into clonotypes. Clonotypes were classified as expanded or contracted when called significant by both edgeR and NoisET, with noise models trained on biological replicates. For edgeR calls, a false discovery rate-adjusted p below 0.01 and a log2 fold-change threshold of 1 were applied. As an exploratory analysis of dynamics, max-normalized trajectories of the 1000 most abundant clonotypes were examined by PCA with hierarchical clustering. Each responding clone was given a CD4 or CD8 phenotype based on the CD4+ and CD8+ repertoires, which had been sequenced separately. TCRdb reran the public reads through fastp at Q25 and MiXCR, keeping productive beta chains. One record per CDR3 amino acid sequence lists the most common genes and DNA. TCRdb assigned the V and J calls; the authors' analysis was not used. The sample has some 600,000 distinct CDR3 sequences on record, roughly a sixth of them singletons. The ten most abundant clones make up about 8.6% of the sample.

These data belong to a study of T-cell memory formation after mild COVID-19 (dated by TCRdb to about 2021). The study in broad terms: TCR sequence clusters from the two donors were largely donor specific. In a couple of donors, T-cell clones that expanded and contracted after mild COVID-19 were followed by sequencing TCRalpha and TCRbeta repertoires longitudinally. Two young, previously healthy adult volunteers made up the cohort, one male and one female. Results and caveats for the whole study, not just this receptor: Contracting CD4+ clones were located mainly in the CM and EM memory subsets, whereas CD8+ clones were found to be enriched in EMRA. Whether the second-wave clones peaking on day 37 were SARS-CoV-2 specific was not confirmed. Some responding clones were detected in pre-infection memory, suggesting pre-existing cross-reactive memory T cells joined the SARS-CoV-2 response. Clones contracting from day 15 to 85 had balanced CD4/CD8 phenotypes, while a second wave expanding from day 15 to 37 was biased towards CD4+. The study covered only a couple of mild cases, and larger cohorts including severe cases with pre-infection samples were considered necessary.

The sample was PBMCs or a T cell subset sorted from them (not recorded which). This clonotype originated in an adult woman who had mild COVID-19 (a few samples of this study predate the infection). The sample titles of this study are shuffled in the database, so cell type and time point are left out; the donor was told from shared clones. The rearrangement combines TRBV7-2 with TRBJ2-3; 14 bases in between match TRBD2. CDR3 protein: CASSLGVSRTSGRRSTDTQYF. The nucleotide sequence is TGTGCCAGCAGCTTAGGTGTTAGTCGGACTAGCGGGAGGAGGAGCACAGATACGCAGTATTTT.